The clone carrying this TCR beta chain was counted many times. Its antigen is not identified. This sample is drawn from a study of T-cell reconstitution after alpha-beta-depleted transplantation in children. Study results and limitations: Expanded graft clones numbering several hundred reportedly gave rise to alpha-beta T cells about two months after transplant. Surviving recipient T cells and thymic progenitors produced the high day-60 TCRbeta diversity seen in some patients. Diversity and T-cell counts at one year after transplant derived mostly from new T cells.

Preparing the TCRbeta library involved the use of unique molecular identifiers. Via MiXCR, TCRdb re-called the PCR reads, giving one row per CDR3 protein. The repertoire holds 200,000 to 300,000 distinct CDR3 sequences, with about 25% as singletons. Trimming stripped 5 bases from V and 0 bases from J, with 9 bases between. Germline CDR1 is MDHEN and CDR2 is SYDVKM. This CDR3 has 14 residues. The genes are TRBV28 and TRBJ2-3; a possible D gene is TRBD1 (5 bases). The sample consisted of PBMCs, taken before TCRalphabeta/CD19-depleted stem cell transplant. The sequence was collected from a girl under 10 years old with Fanconi anemia, due to receive a stem cell transplant. This CDR3 is CASSIDSSTDTQYF. Written as DNA, the CDR3 is TGTGCCAGCAGTATAGACAGTAGCACAGATACGCAGTATTTT.